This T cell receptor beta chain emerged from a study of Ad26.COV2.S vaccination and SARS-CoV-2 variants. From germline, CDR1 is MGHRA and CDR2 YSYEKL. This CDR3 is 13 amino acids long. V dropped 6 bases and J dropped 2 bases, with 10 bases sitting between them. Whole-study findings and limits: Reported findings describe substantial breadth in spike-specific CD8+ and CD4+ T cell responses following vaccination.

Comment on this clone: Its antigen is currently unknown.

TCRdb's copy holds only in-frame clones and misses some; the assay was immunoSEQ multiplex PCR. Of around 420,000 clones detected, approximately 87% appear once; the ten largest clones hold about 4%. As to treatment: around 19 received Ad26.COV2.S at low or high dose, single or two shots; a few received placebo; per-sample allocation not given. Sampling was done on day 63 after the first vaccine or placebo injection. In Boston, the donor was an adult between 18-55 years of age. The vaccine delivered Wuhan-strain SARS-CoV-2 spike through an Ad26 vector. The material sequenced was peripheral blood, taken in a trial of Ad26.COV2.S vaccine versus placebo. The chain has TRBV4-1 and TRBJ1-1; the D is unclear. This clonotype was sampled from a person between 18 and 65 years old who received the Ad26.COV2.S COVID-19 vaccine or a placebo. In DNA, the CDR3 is TGCGCCAGCAGACAGTGGGAAAACACTGAAGCTTTCTTT. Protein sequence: CASRQWENTEAFF.